This T cell receptor (beta chain) was captured by sequencing in a study of T-cell memory formation after mild COVID-19. Study-wide findings and caveats: Day 15 to 85 contractors were CD4/CD8 balanced; later expanders leaned CD4+.

Researchers used 5'RACE with constant-segment primers to make TCR alpha and TCR beta cDNA libraries that carry sample barcodes and UMIs. TCRdb re-analysed the 5' RACE reads in MiXCR, keeping a single row per CDR3 protein. The table shows about 270,000 distinct CDR3 sequences, with around 16% occurring only once. Trimming took 9 bases from V and 5 from J, leaving 29 bases between them. Germline V gene lookup returns CDR1 MRHNA and CDR2 SNTAGT. The CDR3 loop spans 18 amino acids. Only a few counts were recorded for this clonotype. Its antigen is unidentified. The chain joins TRBV6-4 to TRBJ2-1, with D possibly matching TRBD1 (7 bases). The TCR comes from a man aged 18 to 29 who had mild COVID-19 (a few samples of this study predate the infection). Cell type and time point are not known. Specimen: PBMCs or a T cell subset sorted from them (not recorded which). The CDR3 DNA sequence: TGTGCCAGGTGGACAGGTCCCTCAGGCGGGACGCTTCACAATGAGCAGTTCTTC. It encodes CARWTGPSGGTLHNEQFF.